This T cell receptor (beta chain) was observed in a study of blood T cell repertoires in COVID-19. For the study at large: Spain, Italy and the United States supplied samples that represented acute and convalescent COVID-19.

Per germline, CDR1 MNHEY and CDR2 SVGAGI. Losses at the gene ends were 8 bases for V and 5 bases for J; bases not matched to a gene: 7. The CDR3 length is 14 residues. The protocol was immunoSEQ multiplex PCR, while the TCRdb copy is restricted to in-frame clones and leaves out a portion. The data contain 230,000 or so clones, 65% to 90% of them singletons. Sequencing input: peripheral blood. The receptor's source is a human donor in a cohort sampled during active COVID-19. V and J are TRBV6-5 and TRBJ1-5, with TRBD1 identical over 9 bases. DNA of the CDR3: TGTGCCAGCGGGACGACAGGGGGATATCAGCCCCAGCATTTT. Translating it yields CASGTTGGYQPQHF.